The present T cell receptor beta chain was sequenced within a study of cytomegalovirus exposure and HLA in healthy donors. Regarding this clone: The antigen remains unidentified.

Vbeta (60) and Jbeta (13) primers were used in the PCR. Repertoires were generated with immunoSEQ multiplex PCR, while TCRdb's copy carries only in-frame clones and drops some. There are 100,000 to 150,000 clones in the sample; 80% occur only once, and less than 3% lies in the top ten. This CDR3 is built from 19 residues. Germline trimming cut 3 bases from V and 3 bases from J; bases unmatched to any gene: 5. CDR1 and CDR2 (germline): SGHVS, FQNEAQ. Broader study findings: DRB1 showed the most TCR associations and HLA-C the fewest in a later analysis, as rates varied by HLA locus. Later work found most CMV-associated TCR beta chains apparently HLA-restricted.

The genes are TRBV7-8 and TRBJ2-6, with 16 bases fitting TRBD2. The receptor comes from a man aged 25-45 years in good health and CMV-seronegative. Sequenced sample: PBMCs. CDR3 region: CASSLVGLAGGGGANVLTF. Here the CDR3 DNA reads TGTGCCAGCAGCTTGGTGGGACTAGCGGGAGGGGGTGGGGCCAACGTCCTGACTTTC.